Listed here are 23 T cell receptor beta chains from one sample, sequenced in a study of T-cell reconstitution after alpha-beta-depleted transplantation in children. As it was prepared, the TCRbeta library received unique molecular identifiers. TCRdb reprocessed the PCR reads with MiXCR, giving one entry per CDR3 protein. Here the sample spans around 600,000 distinct CDR3 sequences, about 23% being singletons. The material sequenced was PBMCs, mostly from graft donor cells, taken 360 days after TCRalphabeta/CD19-depleted stem cell transplant. Every receptor here comes from a boy in the first two years of life who had a stem cell transplant for acute myeloid leukemia, so the T cells may come from the graft donor.

This clonotype came up many times. The rearrangement uses TRBV7-2 and TRBJ2-7, with 10 bases fitting TRBD1. Germline V gene lookup returns CDR1 SGHTA and CDR2 FQGNSA. This CDR3 is built from 15 residues. V gave up 4 bases and J gave up 5 bases; unmatched junction bases: 8. Written as DNA, the CDR3 is TGTGCCAGCAGCTCGCGACAGGGGGCTAGAAACGAGCAGTACTTC. This translates into CASSSRQGARNEQYF. Complete variable domain (other parts from reference TRBV7-2 and TRBJ2-7): GAGVSQSPSNKVTEKGKDVELRCDPISGHTALYWYRQSLGQGLEFLIYFQGNSAPDKSGLPSDRFSAERTGGSVSTLTIQRTQQEDSAVYLCASSSRQGARNEQYFGPGTRLTVT.

This clonotype was seen many times. The V gene is TRBV12-3 or TRBV12-4, the J gene TRBJ2-1; 8 bases match TRBD2. V shed 5 bases, J shed 8 bases, and the junction held 8 bases outside the gene matches. The CDR3 loop spans 14 amino acids. The chain's CDR3 is CASSVAGGGDEQFF. CDR3 nucleotide sequence: TGTGCCAGCAGTGTGGCGGGGGGAGGAGATGAGCAGTTCTTC.

The chain combines TRBV29-1 with TRBJ2-1; 8 nucleotides agree with TRBD1. The CDR3 has 20 amino acids. V gave up 3 bases and J gave up 0 bases; unmatched junction bases: 19. The V gene's germline CDR1 is SQVTM and CDR2 ANQGSEA. The CDR3 sequence is CSVEILSGTGSGGSYNEQFF. CDR3 sequence (DNA): TGCAGCGTTGAGATATTGTCCGGGACAGGTTCTGGGGGCTCCTACAATGAGCAGTTCTTC.

The chain combines TRBV9 with TRBJ2-7; D is ambiguous. The CDR3 is made up of 15 amino acids. Between the trimmed V and J ends, which lost 0 bases and 0 bases, there was a span of 10 bases. CDR1 is SGDLS and CDR2 is YYNGEE in the germline V gene. This chain's CDR3 is CASSVDTGHSYEQYF. CDR3 DNA: TGTGCCAGCAGCGTAGATACGGGTCACTCCTACGAGCAGTACTTC.

The chain combines TRBV2 with TRBJ2-2; TRBD2 agrees at 7 bases. With 0 bases clipped from V and 4 bases from J, the junction kept 5 bases outside the gene matches. Per germline, CDR1 SNHLY and CDR2 FYNNEI. This CDR3 comprises 16 residues. CDR3 sequence reads: CASSEARGEGTGELFF. CDR3 in DNA: TGTGCCAGCAGTGAAGCGCGTGGGGAGGGCACCGGGGAGCTGTTTTTT.

This clonotype was counted ten times or more. This chain connects TRBV10-3 to TRBJ1-5; the D is unclear. The CDR3 has 13 amino acids. Germline CDR1 ENHRY, CDR2 SYGVKD. V shed 0 bases and J shed 10 bases, with 10 bases lying between them. CDR3 sequence reads: CAISESEEIPQHF. Here the CDR3 DNA reads TGTGCCATCAGTGAGTCGGAAGAAATACCCCAGCATTTT.

The chain recombines TRBV6-4 with TRBJ1-2, with a weak D call TRBD1 (5 bases). The CDR3 extends over 18 amino acids. CDR1 is MRHNA and CDR2 is SNTAGT in the germline V gene. Trimming removed 4 bases from V and 3 bases from J, with 24 bases in between. The CDR3: CASSASGVSTAKYYGYTF. CDR3 sequence (DNA): TGTGCCAGCAGTGCCTCCGGGGTTTCGACAGCCAAGTACTATGGCTACACCTTC.

The chain uses TRBV20-1 and TRBJ1-2; TRBD1 is a possible D gene (5 bases). The CDR3 has 15 amino acids. The V end was cut by 0 bases, the J end by 8 bases, with 19 bases between. CDR1 and CDR2 (germline): DFQATT, SNEGSKA (reference sequence). CDR3 coding DNA: TGCAGTGCTAGAGACCCTAATGGCGACAGCGGGGGCTACACCTTC. Its protein is CSARDPNGDSGGYTF.

The chain carries TRBV29-1 and TRBJ2-3; 10 nucleotides align to TRBD2. This CDR3 region has 16 residues. The ends lost 6 bases at V and 0 bases at J; junction bases unmatched: 9. Germline V gene data show CDR1 as SQVTM and CDR2 as ANQGSEA. The CDR3 here is CSVHSGGSSSTDTQYF. The CDR3 bases are TGCAGCGTACATAGCGGGGGGTCATCTAGCACAGATACGCAGTATTTT.

There are a few counts of this clonotype. This sequence joins TRBV12-3 or TRBV12-4 and TRBJ2-1, with 9 nucleotides matching TRBD1. This CDR3 spans 17 amino acids. V gave up 8 bases and J gave up 0 bases; unmatched junction bases: 11. In nucleotides, the CDR3 is TGTGCCAGCGACAGGGGGTTCCTAGGTAACTCCTACAATGAGCAGTTCTTC. This encodes CASDRGFLGNSYNEQFF.

This clonotype occurred a few times. This chain links TRBV6-1 with TRBJ2-5; D may correspond to TRBD1 or TRBD2 (5 bases each). CDR3 length: 16 amino acids. V was clipped by 5 bases and J by 2 bases, with 18 bases between them. CDR1 is MNHNS, CDR2 SASEGT, per germline. CDR3 amino acids: CASSIGTEVYQETQYF. In DNA, the CDR3 is TGTGCCAGCAGTATCGGGACCGAGGTTTATCAAGAGACCCAGTACTTC.

This clonotype was counted many times. The chain carries TRBV25-1 and TRBJ1-5; a possible D gene is TRBD1 (5 bases). The V end was cut by 6 bases, the J end by 1 base, with 7 bases between. Looked up from germline, CDR1 is MGHDK and CDR2 is SYGVNS. CDR3 length equals 13 residues. CDR3 nucleotide sequence: TGTGCCAGCAGGGGGGGAAGCAATCAGCCCCAGCATTTT. It specifies CASRGGSNQPQHF.

CDR3: CSARKTQRNTEAFF. CDR3 DNA: TGCAGTGCTAGAAAAACCCAGAGGAACACTGAAGCTTTCTTT. The chain couples TRBV20-1 to TRBJ1-1, with D unresolved. This CDR3 is 14 amino acids long. V was cut by 2 bases and J by 1 base, with 11 bases left in between. Germline values: CDR1 DFQATT, CDR2 SNEGSKA (reference sequence).

This clonotype has only a few counts. The chain carries TRBV20-1 and TRBJ2-1, with TRBD2 identical over 10 bases. This CDR3 has 15 amino acids. V lost 0 bases and J lost 7; bases outside the gene matches: 6. Germline lookup yields CDR1 DFQATT and CDR2 SNEGSKA (reference sequence). The CDR3 DNA reads TGCAGTGCTAGAGAGGATCCTAGCGGGAGAAATGAGCAGTTCTTC. It specifies CSAREDPSGRNEQFF.

This clonotype was detected ten times or more. The chain joins TRBV25-1 to TRBJ2-6, with D perhaps TRBD1 (6 bases). CDR1 and CDR2 from the germline V gene are MGHDK and SYGVNS. The CDR3 covers 15 residues. Trimming pared 4 bases from V and 2 bases from J, leaving 9 bases between. The CDR3 region has the DNA TGTGCCAGCAGTGGTTGGACAGCTGGGGCCAACGTCCTGACTTTC. It is translated as CASSGWTAGANVLTF. The whole variable domain, remainder taken from reference TRBV25-1 and TRBJ2-6, is EADIYQTPRYLVIGTGKKITLECSQTMGHDKMYWYQQDPGMELHLIHYSYGVNSTEKGDLSSESTVSRIRTEHFPLTLESARPSHTSQYLCASSGWTAGANVLTFGAGSRLTVL.

The chain uses TRBV23-1 and TRBJ2-2; tentatively, D is TRBD1 (7 bases). TRBV23-1 counts as an open reading frame of uncertain function. The CDR3 sequence is 17 residues long. With 9 bases removed from V and 5 bases from J, the gap between germline ends came to 25 bases. The CDR3 loop is CARGTPQDRRETGELFF. As DNA, the CDR3 is TGCGCCAGAGGTACACCCCAGGACAGGAGGGAAACCGGGGAGCTGTTTTTT.

The sample holds many counts of this clonotype. The rearrangement links TRBV12-3 or TRBV12-4 to TRBJ2-7; 12 positions agree with TRBD2. V dropped 6 bases and J dropped 3; count of bases not matched to a gene: 6. The CDR3 has 15 amino acids. CDR3 nucleotides: TGTGCCAGCAGCCTAGCGGGGGGGCCTTTCTACGAGCAGTACGTC. Residues: CASSLAGGPFYEQYV.

This clonotype has ten or more counts. The rearrangement links TRBV29-1 to TRBJ2-1; tentatively, D is TRBD1 or TRBD2 (5 bases each). Germline V CDR1 and CDR2: SQVTM, ANQGSEA. The V end lost 7 bases, the J end lost 1 base, and 14 bases lay between the germline ends. This CDR3 has 14 amino acids. The CDR3 DNA reads as TGCAGCGCGCGTCCGGGACCTTCCTACAATGAGCAGTTCTTC. Translating it yields CSARPGPSYNEQFF.

The rearrangement uses TRBV20-1 and TRBJ2-4; 7 bases fit TRBD1. J gave up 0 bases and V 1 base, and 6 bases lay outside the gene matches. Per the germline V gene, CDR1 is DFQATT and CDR2 is SNEGSKA (reference sequence). The CDR3 runs to 16 residues. DNA for the CDR3: TGCAGTGCTAGAGGGGACAGTCATTTAGCCAAAAACATTCAGTACTTC. Protein: CSARGDSHLAKNIQYF.

This clonotype was detected many times. This CDR3 is CASSAGDEQFF. CDR3 coding DNA: TGTGCCAGCAGCGCCGGCGATGAGCAGTTCTTC. The rearrangement links TRBV25-1 to TRBJ2-1; D remains unclear. Trimming removed 6 bases at V and 8 bases at J, with 8 bases between. From germline, CDR1 is MGHDK and CDR2 SYGVNS. This CDR3 is built from 11 residues.

In its sample, this clonotype was seen many times. The V and J genes are TRBV29-1 and TRBJ2-7; 9 nucleotides line up with TRBD1. The CDR3 runs 15 residues. Unmatched junction bases numbered 13, after V lost 6 bases and J lost 4 bases. The germline gives CDR1 SQVTM, CDR2 ANQGSEA. The CDR3 loop is CSVKGIGTGTYEQYF. The DNA of the CDR3 is TGCAGCGTAAAGGGTATAGGGACAGGGACTTACGAGCAGTACTTC.

The sample holds many counts of this clonotype. This sequence joins TRBV29-1 and TRBJ2-7, with 7 bases matching TRBD1. The length of the CDR3 is 12 residues. The V and J ends lost 7 bases and 2 bases, in that order; junction bases with no gene match: 5. The germline CDR1 and CDR2 sequences are SQVTM and ANQGSEA. CDR3 sequence (DNA): TGCAGCGCCACGACAGGGCCCTACGAGCAGTACTTC. Residues: CSATTGPYEQYF.

The chain uses TRBV20-1 and TRBJ1-1, with 7 positions matching TRBD1. From germline, CDR1 is DFQATT and CDR2 SNEGSKA (reference sequence). Germline trimming cut 5 bases from V and 4 bases from J; bases unmatched to any gene: 7. The CDR3 spans 13 residues. CDR3 protein: CSAHRDRITEAFF. CDR3 nucleotides: TGCAGTGCTCACCGGGACAGAATCACTGAAGCTTTCTTT.